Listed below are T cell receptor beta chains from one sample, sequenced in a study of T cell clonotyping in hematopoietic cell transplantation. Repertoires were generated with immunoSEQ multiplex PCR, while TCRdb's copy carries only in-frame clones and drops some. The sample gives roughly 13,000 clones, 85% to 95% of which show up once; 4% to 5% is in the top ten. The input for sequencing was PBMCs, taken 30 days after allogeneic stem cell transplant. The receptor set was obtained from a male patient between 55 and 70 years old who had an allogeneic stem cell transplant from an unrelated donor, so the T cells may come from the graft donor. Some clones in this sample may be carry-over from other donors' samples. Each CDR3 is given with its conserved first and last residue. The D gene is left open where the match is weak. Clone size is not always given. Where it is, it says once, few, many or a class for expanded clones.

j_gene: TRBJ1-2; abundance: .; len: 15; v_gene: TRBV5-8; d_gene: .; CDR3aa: CASSLTPGANYGYTF; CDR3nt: TGTGCCAGCAGCTTGACGCCAGGGGCGAACTATGGCTACACCTTC
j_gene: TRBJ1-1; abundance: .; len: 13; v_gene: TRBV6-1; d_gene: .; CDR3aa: CATRALLNTEAFF; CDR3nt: TGTGCCACCAGGGCATTACTGAACACTGAAGCTTTCTTT
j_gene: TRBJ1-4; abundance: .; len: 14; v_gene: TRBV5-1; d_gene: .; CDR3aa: CASSLRGANEKLFF; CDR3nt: TGCGCCAGCAGCTTGAGGGGGGCTAATGAAAAACTGTTTTTT
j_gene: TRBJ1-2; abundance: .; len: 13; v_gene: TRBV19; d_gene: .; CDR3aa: CASSFNLEQGYTF; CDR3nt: TGTGCCAGTAGCTTTAACCTCGAACAAGGCTACACCTTC
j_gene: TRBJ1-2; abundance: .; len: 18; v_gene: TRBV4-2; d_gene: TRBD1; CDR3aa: CASSQGITGTGVGYGYTF; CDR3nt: TGTGCCAGCAGCCAAGGGATAACCGGGACAGGGGTCGGCTATGGCTACACCTTC
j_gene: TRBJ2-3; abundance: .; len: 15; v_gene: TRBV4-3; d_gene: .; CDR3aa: CASSQGGWGIDTQYF; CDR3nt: TGCGCCAGCAGCCAAGGCGGCTGGGGCATAGATACGCAGTATTTT
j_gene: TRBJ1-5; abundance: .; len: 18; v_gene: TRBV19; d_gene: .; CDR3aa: CATTTEGFGTASNQPQHF; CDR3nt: TGTGCCACCACCACCGAAGGGTTCGGAACAGCCAGCAATCAGCCCCAGCATTTT
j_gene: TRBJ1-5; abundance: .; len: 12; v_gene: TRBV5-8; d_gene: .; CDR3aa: CASTLRNQPQHF; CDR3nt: TGTGCCAGCACCCTTCGTAATCAGCCCCAGCATTTT
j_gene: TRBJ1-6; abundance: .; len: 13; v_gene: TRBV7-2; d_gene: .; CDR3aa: CASSLARESPLHF; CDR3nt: TGTGCCAGCAGCTTAGCCAGGGAATCACCCCTCCACTTT
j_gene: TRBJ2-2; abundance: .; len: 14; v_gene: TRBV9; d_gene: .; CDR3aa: CASREDWGTGELFF; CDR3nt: TGTGCCAGCAGGGAGGATTGGGGCACCGGGGAGCTGTTTTTT
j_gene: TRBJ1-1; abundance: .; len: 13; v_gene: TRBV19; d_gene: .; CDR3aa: CASSFHQRTEAFF; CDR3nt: TGTGCCAGTAGCTTCCACCAGAGGACTGAAGCTTTCTTT
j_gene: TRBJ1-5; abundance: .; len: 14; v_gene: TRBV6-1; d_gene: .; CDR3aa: CASSGLGSHQPQHF; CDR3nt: TGTGCCAGCAGCGGCTTGGGATCACATCAGCCCCAGCATTTT
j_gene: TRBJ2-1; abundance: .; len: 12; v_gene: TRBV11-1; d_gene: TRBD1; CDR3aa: CATLDRGTEQFF; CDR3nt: TGTGCCACCCTAGACAGGGGGACTGAGCAGTTCTTC
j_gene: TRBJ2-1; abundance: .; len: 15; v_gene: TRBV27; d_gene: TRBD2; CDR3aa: CASSLTSGSLNEQFF; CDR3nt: TGTGCCAGCAGTCTGACTAGCGGGAGCCTCAATGAGCAGTTCTTC
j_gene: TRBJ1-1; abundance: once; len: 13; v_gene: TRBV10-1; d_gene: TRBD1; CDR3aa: CASSVNRGAEAFF; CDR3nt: TGCGCCAGCAGTGTGAACAGGGGGGCTGAAGCTTTCTTT
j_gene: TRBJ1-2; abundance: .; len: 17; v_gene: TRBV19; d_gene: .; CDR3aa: CASSISLAGPLNYGYTF; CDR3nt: TGTGCCAGTAGTATAAGTTTGGCAGGTCCTTTAAACTATGGCTACACCTTC
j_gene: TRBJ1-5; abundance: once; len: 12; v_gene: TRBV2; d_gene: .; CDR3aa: CASSWDTKPQHF; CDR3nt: TGTGCCAGCAGTTGGGACACCAAGCCCCAGCATTTT
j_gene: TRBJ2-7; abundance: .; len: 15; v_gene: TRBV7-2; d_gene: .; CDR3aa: CASSHSSGITYEQYF; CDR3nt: TGTGCCAGCAGCCATTCGTCGGGGATTACCTACGAGCAGTACTTC
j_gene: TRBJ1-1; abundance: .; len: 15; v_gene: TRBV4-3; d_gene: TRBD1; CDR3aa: CASSQDGTGGTEAFF; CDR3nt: TGCGCCAGCAGCCAAGACGGGACAGGGGGCACTGAAGCTTTCTTT
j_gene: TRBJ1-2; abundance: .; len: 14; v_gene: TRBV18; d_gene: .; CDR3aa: CASSPDTGVYGYTF; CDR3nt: TGTGCCAGCTCACCAGACACCGGGGTCTATGGCTACACCTTC
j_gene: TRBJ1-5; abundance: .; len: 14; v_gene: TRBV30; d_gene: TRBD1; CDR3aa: CAWAGQGNNQPQHF; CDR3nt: TGTGCCTGGGCGGGACAGGGAAACAATCAGCCCCAGCATTTT
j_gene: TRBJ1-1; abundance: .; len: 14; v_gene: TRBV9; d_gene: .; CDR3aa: CASSVAQGGTEAFF; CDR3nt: TGTGCCAGCAGCGTAGCACAGGGAGGCACTGAAGCTTTCTTT
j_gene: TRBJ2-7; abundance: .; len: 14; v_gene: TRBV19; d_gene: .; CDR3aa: CASSPQGSSYEQYF; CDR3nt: TGTGCCAGTAGCCCACAGGGCTCTTCCTACGAGCAGTACTTC
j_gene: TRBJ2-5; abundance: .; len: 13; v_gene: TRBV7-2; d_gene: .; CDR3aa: CASSLRVQETQYF; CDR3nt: TGTGCCAGCAGCTTACGGGTACAAGAGACCCAGTACTTC
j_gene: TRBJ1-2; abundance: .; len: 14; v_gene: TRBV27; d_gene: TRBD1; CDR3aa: CASSLSGTGVGYTF; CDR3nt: TGTGCCAGCAGTTTATCAGGGACAGGGGTTGGCTACACCTTC
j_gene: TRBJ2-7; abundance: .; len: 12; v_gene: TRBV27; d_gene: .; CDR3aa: CATGRSSYEQYF; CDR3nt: TGTGCTACGGGAAGGAGCTCCTACGAGCAGTACTTC
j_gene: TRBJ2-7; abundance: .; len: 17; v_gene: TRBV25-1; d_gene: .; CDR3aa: CASLGSSGTESSYEQYF; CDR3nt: TGTGCCAGTTTGGGGTCATCCGGGACGGAGTCATCCTACGAGCAGTACTTC
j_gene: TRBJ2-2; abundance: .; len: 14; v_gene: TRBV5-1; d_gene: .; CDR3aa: CASSFGPGGGELFF; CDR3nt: TGCGCCAGCAGCTTCGGACCCGGGGGCGGGGAGCTGTTTTTT
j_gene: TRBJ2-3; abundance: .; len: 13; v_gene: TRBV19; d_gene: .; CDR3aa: CASSRTYTDTQYF; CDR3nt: TGTGCCAGTAGTAGGACTTACACAGATACGCAGTATTTT
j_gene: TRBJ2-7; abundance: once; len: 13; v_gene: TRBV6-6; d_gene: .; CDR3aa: CASCVGATYEQYF; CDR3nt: TGTGCCAGCTGCGTCGGGGCGACCTACGAGCAGTACTTC
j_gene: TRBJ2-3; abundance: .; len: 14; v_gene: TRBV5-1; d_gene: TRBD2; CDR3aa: CASSSPGGTDTQYF; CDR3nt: TGCGCCAGCAGCTCCCCGGGGGGTACAGATACGCAGTATTTT
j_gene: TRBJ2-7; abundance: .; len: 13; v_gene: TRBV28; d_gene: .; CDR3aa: CASSAQGPYEQYF; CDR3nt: TGTGCCAGCAGTGCCCAGGGGCCTTACGAGCAGTACTTC
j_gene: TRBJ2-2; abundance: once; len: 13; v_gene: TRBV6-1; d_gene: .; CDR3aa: CASSGQGTGELFF; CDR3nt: TGTGCCAGCAGCGGCCAGGGGACCGGGGAGCTGTTTTTT
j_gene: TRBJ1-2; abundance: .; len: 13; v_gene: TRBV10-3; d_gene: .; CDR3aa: CAISESAGYGYTF; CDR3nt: TGTGCCATCAGTGAGTCTGCGGGCTATGGCTACACCTTC
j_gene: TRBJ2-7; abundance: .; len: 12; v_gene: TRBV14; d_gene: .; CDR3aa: CASSRGNYEQYF; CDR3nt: TGTGCCAGCAGCCGAGGCAACTACGAGCAGTACTTC
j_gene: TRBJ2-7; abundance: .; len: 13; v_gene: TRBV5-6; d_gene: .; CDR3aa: CASSLRDIYEQYF; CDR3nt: TGTGCCAGCAGCTTGCGGGACATCTACGAGCAGTACTTC
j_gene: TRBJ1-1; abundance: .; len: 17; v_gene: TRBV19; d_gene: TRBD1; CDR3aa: CASSGTIRDRDTTEAFF; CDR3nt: TGTGCCAGTAGTGGCACAATCCGGGACAGGGATACCACTGAAGCTTTCTTT
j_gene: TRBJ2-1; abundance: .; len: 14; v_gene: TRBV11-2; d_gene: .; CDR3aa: CASSPINAGIEQFF; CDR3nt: TGTGCCAGCAGCCCAATAAATGCAGGGATTGAGCAGTTCTTC
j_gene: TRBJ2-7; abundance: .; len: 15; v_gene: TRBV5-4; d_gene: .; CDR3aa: CASSLAPTEGYEQYF; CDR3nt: TGTGCCAGCAGCTTGGCCCCGACAGAGGGCTACGAGCAGTACTTC
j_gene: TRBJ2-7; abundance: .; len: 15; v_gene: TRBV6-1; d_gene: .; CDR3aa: CASSEFAGASYEQYF; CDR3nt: TGTGCCAGCAGTGAATTCGCGGGGGCGTCCTACGAGCAGTACTTC
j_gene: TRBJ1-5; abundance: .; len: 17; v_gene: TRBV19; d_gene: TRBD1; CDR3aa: CASSIRPNRGSNQPQHF; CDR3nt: TGTGCCAGTAGTATACGACCTAACAGGGGCAGCAATCAGCCCCAGCATTTT
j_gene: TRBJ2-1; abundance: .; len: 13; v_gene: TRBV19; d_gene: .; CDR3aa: CASRPPRDNEQFF; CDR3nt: TGTGCCAGTAGGCCCCCCCGGGACAATGAGCAGTTCTTC
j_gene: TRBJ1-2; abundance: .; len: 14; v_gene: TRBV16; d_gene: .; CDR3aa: CASSQSGLNYGYTF; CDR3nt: TGTGCCAGCAGCCAGTCGGGTCTGAACTATGGCTACACCTTC
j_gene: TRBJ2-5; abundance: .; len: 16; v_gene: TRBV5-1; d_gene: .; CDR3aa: CASRRAVAEIQETQYF; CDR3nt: TGCGCCAGCAGACGAGCCGTAGCGGAGATCCAAGAGACCCAGTACTTC
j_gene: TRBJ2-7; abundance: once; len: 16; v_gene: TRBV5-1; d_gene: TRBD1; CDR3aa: CASSLTTGGHSYEQYF; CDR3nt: TGCGCCAGCAGCTTGACTACAGGGGGACACTCCTACGAGCAGTACTTC
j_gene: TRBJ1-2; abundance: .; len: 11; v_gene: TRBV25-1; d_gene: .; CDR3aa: CASSEFGGYTF; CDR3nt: TGTGCCAGCAGTGAATTTGGGGGCTACACCTTC
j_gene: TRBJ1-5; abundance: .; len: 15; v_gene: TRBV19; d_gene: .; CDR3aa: CASSTGADYYQPQHF; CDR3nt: TGTGCCAGTAGTACAGGTGCCGACTACTATCAGCCCCAGCATTTT